The 15 T cell receptor beta chains below all came from one sample that was sequenced in a study of T cells after yellow fever vaccination. TCRdb itself ran the 5' RACE reads through MiXCR, one entry per CDR3 protein. The table lists some 320,000 distinct CDR3 sequences, 4.1% of them singletons. The source was PBMCs, collected 5 days after the yellow fever booster vaccination. The receptors derive from a man aged 18 to 30 who received the YFV17D yellow fever vaccine.

CDR3 amino acids: CASSATRAVSNQPQHF. The CDR3 coding sequence is TGTGCCAGCAGTGCAACTCGGGCCGTATCAAATCAGCCCCAGCATTTT. The V call is TRBV12-3 or TRBV12-4, the J call TRBJ1-5; D is uncertain. The V end lost 5 bases, the J end lost 4 bases, and 18 bases lay between the germline ends. The CDR3 runs 16 residues.

This clonotype occurred a few times. V gene TRBV18 combines with J gene TRBJ2-7, with D unresolved. Germline V gives CDR1 KGHSH, CDR2 LQKENI. V lost 2 bases, J lost 4 bases, and 9 bases lay in between. This CDR3 is built from 13 residues. This chain's CDR3 is CASSPGKGYEQYV. CDR3 bases: TGTGCCAGCTCACCAGGAAAAGGATACGAGCAGTACGTC.

The table lists this clonotype with many counts. This sequence joins TRBV27 and TRBJ1-6; D is uncertain. V was trimmed by 10 bases and J by 3 bases, leaving 16 bases between them. Germline CDR1 reads MNHEY; CDR2 reads SMNVEV (reference sequence). The CDR3 consists of 15 residues. The CDR3 DNA follows: TGTGCCACAGGAGGTAGGGCCGACTATAATTCACCCCTCCACTTT. Its protein product is CATGGRADYNSPLHF.

The rearrangement uses TRBV7-9 and TRBJ2-7; possibly TRBD1 or TRBD2 for D (5 bases each). The CDR3 spans 15 residues. CDR1 is SEHNR, CDR2 FQNEAQ, per germline (reference sequence). Trimming shortened V by 5 bases and J by 3 bases, and 17 bases separated the two germline ends. For the CDR3, the DNA is TGTGCCAGCAGCCCTACTGGGGGACCAGTCTACGAGCAGTACTTC. This encodes CASSPTGGPVYEQYF.

The genes are TRBV7-3 and TRBJ2-5; D ambiguous. Trimming pared 1 base from V and 2 bases from J, leaving 8 bases between. The germline V gene has CDR1 SGHTA and CDR2 FQGTGA. The CDR3 length is 14 residues. The DNA for the CDR3 is TGTGCCAGCAGCTTAAGCGGACCTCAAGAGACCCAGTACTTC. It translates to CASSLSGPQETQYF.

The chain uses TRBV3-1 and TRBJ1-5; unclear D gene. Germline CDR1 and CDR2: LGHDT and YNNKEL (reference sequence). The CDR3 has 14 amino acids. V gave up 0 bases and J gave up 5 bases, with 8 bases separating them. CDR3 protein: CASSQDSRYQPQHF. The CDR3 DNA is TGTGCCAGCAGCCAAGATAGTCGGTATCAGCCCCAGCATTTT.

This rearrangement joins TRBV5-1 to TRBJ2-3, with 14 nucleotides matching TRBD2. There are 18 residues in the CDR3. The germline V gene encodes CDR1 SGHRS and CDR2 YFSETQ. J lost 5 bases, V lost 3 bases, and 11 bases had no gene match. The CDR3 DNA reads as TGCGCCAGCAGCTCCAATAGCCCGGGACTAGCGGGGGAAGATACGCAGTATTTT. This gives the protein CASSSNSPGLAGEDTQYF.

This clonotype has only a few counts. The chain links TRBV7-9 to TRBJ1-2, with D maybe TRBD1 (5 bases). Germline V CDR1 and CDR2: SEHNR, FQNEAQ (reference sequence). The CDR3 contains 16 residues. With 4 bases removed from V and 2 bases from J, the gap between germline ends came to 17 bases. The CDR3 DNA reads TGTGCCAGCAGCTCCCCTGGGGCAGAGTTGAACTATGGCTACACCTTC. It is translated as CASSSPGAELNYGYTF. Looking up the rest from reference TRBV7-9 and TRBJ1-2 gives the full variable domain: DTGVSQNPRHKITKRGQNVTFRCDPISEHNRLYWYRQTLGQGPEFLTYFQNEAQLEKSRLLSDRFSAERPKGSFSTLEIQRTEQGDSAMYLCASSSPGAELNYGYTFGSGTRLTVV.

This clonotype was found many times. The CDR3 DNA reads TGTGCCAGCAGTTCATCCTTGGGGGCAACTAATGAAAAACTGTTTTTT. It yields the protein CASSSSLGATNEKLFF. The chain carries TRBV12-3 or TRBV12-4 and TRBJ1-4; weak D call: TRBD1 (5 bases). V was clipped by 4 bases and J by 0 bases, with 12 bases between them. This CDR3 contains 16 residues.

The table lists this clonotype with a few counts. J is TRBJ1-2 and V is TRBV28; D is unresolved. Germline V gives CDR1 MDHEN, CDR2 SYDVKM. The CDR3 runs 13 residues. The V and J ends lost 7 bases and 5 bases respectively, with 14 bases between them. The CDR3 loop is CASTATRGYGYTF. The CDR3 DNA reads as TGTGCCAGCACCGCCACTCGGGGTTATGGCTACACCTTC.

The chain employs TRBV12-5 and TRBJ2-2; no clear D. CDR3 size: 12 residues. Per germline, CDR1 LGHNT and CDR2 FRNRAP. Trimming took 6 bases from V and 6 from J, leaving 8 bases between them. CDR3 nucleotides: TGTGCTAGTGGCCCCACGGCCGGGGAGCTGTTTTTT. Translated: CASGPTAGELFF.

The chain is built from TRBV18 and TRBJ1-1; D is unclear. Germline V CDR1 and CDR2: KGHSH, LQKENI. Trimming took 0 bases from V and 3 from J, leaving 11 bases between them. CDR3 length: 15 amino acids. For the CDR3, the DNA is TGTGCCAGCTCACCACCTTTCGGAGCCTACACTGAAGCTTTCTTT. It encodes CASSPPFGAYTEAFF.

The rearrangement uses TRBV5-1 and TRBJ2-2, with D hard to call. Germline V gene lookup returns CDR1 SGHRS and CDR2 YFSETQ. CDR3 length equals 14 residues. V lost 0 bases and J 4 bases, leaving 7 bases between the germline ends. CDR3 bases: TGCGCCAGCAGCTTGGACACTCCCACCGGGGAGCTGTTTTTT. As protein: CASSLDTPTGELFF.

In its sample, this clonotype was seen many times. As DNA, the CDR3 is TGCGCCAGCAGCGGGATAGGGTTCGGGTCCGGGGAGCTGTTTTTT. It encodes CASSGIGFGSGELFF. J is TRBJ2-2 and V is TRBV5-1; D not resolved. V was shortened by 4 bases and J by 6 bases, with 16 bases between the two germline ends. The CDR3 runs to 15 residues. The V gene's germline CDR1 is SGHRS and CDR2 YFSETQ.

The V call is TRBV7-3, the J call TRBJ2-1, with D perhaps matching TRBD2 (6 bases). Trimming left V 4 bases short and J 0 bases short, with 10 bases between. The CDR3 has 15 residues. Germline CDR1 SGHTA, CDR2 FQGTGA. The CDR3 bases are TGTGCCAGCAGCTCCTTGGGGGGCTCCTACAATGAGCAGTTCTTC. It specifies CASSSLGGSYNEQFF.